This T cell receptor beta chain was observed in a study of blood T cell repertoires in COVID-19. Study context: Spain, Italy and the United States supplied samples that represented acute and convalescent COVID-19.

Germline-derived CDR1 and CDR2 are SGHAT and FQNNGV. V dropped 2 bases and J dropped 6; count of bases not matched to a gene: 10. CDR3 length: 16 residues. Those enrolled, adults aged 18 to 89 years, came from around 24 US areas. Measured with immunoSEQ multiplex PCR; TCRdb has only the in-frame clones, and not every one. The table has roughly 520,000 clones, roughly 88% seen once. Specimen: PBMCs or T cells enriched from blood (not recorded which). This receptor was taken from a woman in her 40s who had recovered from COVID-19. The rearrangement joins TRBV11-2 to TRBJ1-1, with 9 positions matching TRBD1. The DNA of the CDR3 is TGTGCCAGCAGCTTAACTCCGGGACAGGGTCGGGCTGAAGCTTTCTTT. The encoded protein is CASSLTPGQGRAEAFF.